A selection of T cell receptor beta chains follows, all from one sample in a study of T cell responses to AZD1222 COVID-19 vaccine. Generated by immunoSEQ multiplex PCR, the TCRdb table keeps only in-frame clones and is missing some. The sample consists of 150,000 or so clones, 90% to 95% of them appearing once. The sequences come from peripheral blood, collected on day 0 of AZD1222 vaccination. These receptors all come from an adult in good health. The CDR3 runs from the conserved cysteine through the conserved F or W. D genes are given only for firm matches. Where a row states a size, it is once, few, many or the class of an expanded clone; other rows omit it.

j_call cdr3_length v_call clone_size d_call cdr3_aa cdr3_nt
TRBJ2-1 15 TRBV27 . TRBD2 CASSLGLAGYNEQFF TGTGCCAGCAGTTTAGGACTAGCGGGATACAATGAGCAGTTCTTC
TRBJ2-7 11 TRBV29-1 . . CSVNRGDEQYF TGCAGCGTTAACAGAGGGGACGAGCAGTACTTC
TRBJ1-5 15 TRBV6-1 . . CASSEALRVGQPQHF TGTGCCAGCAGTGAAGCGCTTCGAGTAGGTCAGCCCCAGCATTTT
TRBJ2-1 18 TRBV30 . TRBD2 CAWSPPRLAGVGHNEQFF TGTGCCTGGAGTCCCCCTCGACTAGCGGGAGTGGGGCACAATGAGCAGTTCTTC
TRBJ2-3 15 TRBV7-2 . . CASSLEGGLADTQYF TGTGCCAGCAGCTTAGAGGGCGGGCTGGCAGATACGCAGTATTTT
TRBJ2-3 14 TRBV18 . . CASSPPLGLDTQYF TGTGCCAGCTCACCACCGCTGGGTTTGGATACGCAGTATTTT
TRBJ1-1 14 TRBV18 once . CASSPQGLDTEAFF TGTGCCAGCTCACCCCAGGGGTTGGACACTGAAGCTTTCTTT
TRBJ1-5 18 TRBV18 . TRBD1 CASSPRGTGGPSNQPQHF TGTGCCAGCTCACCCCGCGGGACAGGGGGACCTAGCAATCAGCCCCAGCATTTT
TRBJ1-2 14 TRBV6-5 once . CASGRGQANYGYTF TGTGCCAGCGGTAGAGGGCAAGCTAACTATGGCTACACCTTC
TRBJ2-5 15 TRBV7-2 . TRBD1 CASSQVTGRRETQYF TGTGCCAGCAGTCAGGTGACAGGGAGACGGGAGACCCAGTACTTC
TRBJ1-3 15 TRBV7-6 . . CASSLDRTSGNTIYF TGTGCCAGCAGCCTCGACAGGACCTCTGGAAACACCATATATTTT
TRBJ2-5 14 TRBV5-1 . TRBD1 CASSLETGEETQYF TGCGCCAGCAGCTTGGAAACAGGGGAAGAGACCCAGTACTTC
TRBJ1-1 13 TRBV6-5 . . CASRTAGAGEAFF TGTGCCAGCAGGACAGCAGGGGCAGGGGAGGCTTTCTTT
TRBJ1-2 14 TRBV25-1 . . CASSRPGEDYGYTF TGTGCCAGCAGTAGGCCAGGGGAGGACTATGGCTACACCTTC
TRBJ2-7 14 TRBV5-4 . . CASRLDSGTYEQYF TGTGCCAGCAGATTGGATTCAGGAACCTACGAGCAGTACTTC
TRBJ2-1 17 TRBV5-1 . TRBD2 CASSRLAGVSSYNEQFF TGCGCCAGCAGCCGACTAGCGGGTGTCAGCTCCTACAATGAGCAGTTCTTC
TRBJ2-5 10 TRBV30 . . CAWSQETQYF TGTGCCTGGAGTCAAGAGACCCAGTACTTC
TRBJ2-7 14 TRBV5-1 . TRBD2 CASSLGLDTYEQYF TGCGCCAGCAGCTTAGGACTAGACACCTACGAGCAGTACTTC
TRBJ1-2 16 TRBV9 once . CASSPVGEGGNYGYTF TGTGCCAGCAGCCCCGTCGGAGAAGGGGGGAACTATGGCTACACCTTC
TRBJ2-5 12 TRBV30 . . CAWRNNQETQYF TGTGCCTGGAGAAACAACCAAGAGACCCAGTACTTC
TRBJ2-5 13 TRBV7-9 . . CASSLEVIETQYF TGTGCCAGCAGCTTAGAGGTTATAGAGACCCAGTACTTC
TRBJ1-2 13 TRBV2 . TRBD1 CASSPDRIDGYTF TGTGCCAGCAGTCCGGACAGGATCGATGGCTACACCTTC
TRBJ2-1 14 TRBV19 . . CASSSRDSYNEQFF TGTGCCAGTAGTTCTAGGGACTCCTACAATGAGCAGTTCTTC
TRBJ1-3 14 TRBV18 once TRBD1 CASSPATGGNTIYF TGTGCCAGCTCACCAGCGACAGGGGGAAACACCATATATTTT
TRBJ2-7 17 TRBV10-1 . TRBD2 CASTPGQLAGVNHEQYF TGCGCCAGCACCCCCGGGCAACTAGCGGGAGTTAACCACGAGCAGTACTTC
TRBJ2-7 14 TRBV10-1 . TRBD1 CASSTDRDPLEQYF TGCGCCAGCAGTACTGACAGGGATCCGCTCGAGCAGTACTTC
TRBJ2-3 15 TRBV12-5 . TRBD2 CASAGLAGVTDTQYF TGTGCTAGTGCGGGACTAGCGGGGGTCACAGATACGCAGTATTTT
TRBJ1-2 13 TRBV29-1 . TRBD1 CSVHRGSGYGYTF TGCAGCGTTCACAGGGGTTCGGGCTATGGCTACACCTTC
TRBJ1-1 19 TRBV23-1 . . CASSQSMGGGTSCGTEAFF TGCGCCAGCAGTCAATCGATGGGAGGGGGTACCTCATGCGGCACTGAAGCTTTCTTT
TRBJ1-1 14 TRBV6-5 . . CASGIDTQNTEAFF TGTGCCAGCGGGATTGATACGCAAAACACTGAAGCTTTCTTT
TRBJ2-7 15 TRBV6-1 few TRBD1 CASSEPGQVPEWQYF TGTGCCAGCAGTGAACCAGGACAGGTGCCGGAGTGGCAGTACTTC
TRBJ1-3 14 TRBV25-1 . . CASSESGKGNTIYF TGTGCCAGCAGTGAATCAGGGAAAGGAAACACCATATATTTT
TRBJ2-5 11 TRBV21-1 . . CADRVKETQYF TGTGCCGACAGGGTTAAAGAGACCCAGTACTTC
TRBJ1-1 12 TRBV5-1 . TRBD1 CASSPRDSEAFF TGCGCCAGCAGCCCCCGGGACAGTGAAGCTTTCTTT
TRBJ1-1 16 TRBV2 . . CASSEASAGTNTEAFF TGTGCCAGCAGTGAAGCATCTGCAGGGACGAACACTGAAGCTTTCTTT
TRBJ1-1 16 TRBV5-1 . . CASSLAWGRVNTEAFF TGCGCCAGCAGCTTGGCCTGGGGGCGCGTGAACACTGAAGCTTTCTTT
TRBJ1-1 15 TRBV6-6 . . CATTGRKLSNTEAFF TGTGCCACTACGGGACGGAAGCTATCGAACACTGAAGCTTTCTTT
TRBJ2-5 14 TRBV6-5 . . CASSYSYRQETQYF TGTGCCAGCAGTTACTCGTACAGACAAGAGACCCAGTACTTC
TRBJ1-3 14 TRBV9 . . CASSVEGTGNTIYF TGTGCCAGCAGCGTAGAGGGCACTGGAAACACCATATATTTT
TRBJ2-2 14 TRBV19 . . CASSAGAYTGELFF TGTGCCAGTAGTGCCGGAGCCTACACCGGGGAGCTGTTTTTT
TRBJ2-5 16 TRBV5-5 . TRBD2 CASSLEAGGGLETQYF TGTGCCAGCAGCTTGGAAGCGGGAGGTGGGTTGGAGACCCAGTACTTC
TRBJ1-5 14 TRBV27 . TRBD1 CASSSGQGYQPQHF TGTGCCAGCAGTTCGGGACAGGGGTATCAGCCCCAGCATTTT
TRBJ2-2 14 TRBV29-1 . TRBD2 CSGRTSGLTGELFF TGCAGCGGACGGACTAGCGGCCTCACCGGGGAGCTGTTTTTT
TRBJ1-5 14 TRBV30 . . CAWSVRGSNQPQHF TGTGCCTGGAGTGTACGGGGTAGCAATCAGCCCCAGCATTTT
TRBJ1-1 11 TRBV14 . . CASSQELEAFF TGTGCCAGCAGCCAAGAGTTGGAAGCTTTCTTT
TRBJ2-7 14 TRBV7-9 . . CASSLSGHGNEQYF TGTGCCAGCAGCTTGTCGGGACACGGAAACGAGCAGTACTTC
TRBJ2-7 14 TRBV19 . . CASSPQGFGYEQYF TGTGCCAGTAGTCCGCAGGGGTTTGGGTACGAGCAGTACTTC
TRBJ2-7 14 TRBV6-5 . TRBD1 CASSPDRVWNEQYF TGTGCCAGCAGCCCGGACAGGGTCTGGAACGAGCAGTACTTC
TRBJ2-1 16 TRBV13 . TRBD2 CATTPTSGSSYNEQFF TGTGCCACGACGCCAACTAGCGGGAGCTCCTACAATGAGCAGTTCTTC
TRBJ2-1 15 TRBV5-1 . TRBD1 CASRSGTGVGNEQFF TGCGCCAGCAGGTCCGGGACAGGGGTTGGCAATGAGCAGTTCTTC
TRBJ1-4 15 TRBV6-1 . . CASSEAGGPNEKLFF TGTGCCAGCAGTGAAGCAGGGGGTCCTAATGAAAAACTGTTTTTT